The clone carrying this T cell receptor (beta chain) has at least ten counts. Its antigen is as yet unknown. The data stem from a study of T cells in Graves' hyperthyroidism and ophthalmopathy. Study-level information: The initial diagnosis was the point when peripheral blood was collected, ahead of any treatment. Whole-study findings and limits: Blood shared most expanded thyroid clonotypes above 0.001.

From germline, CDR1 is ENHRY and CDR2 SYGVKD. The V end was cut by 5 bases, the J end by 3 bases, with 16 bases between. The CDR3 contains 15 residues. Each person with ophthalmopathy scored at least 3 on the Clinical Activity Score, reached NOSPECS grade 4 or higher, and had been ill under 3 months. The study based diagnoses on clinical symptoms, serum thyroxine and TRAb, thyroid ultrasound and orbital computed tomography. From RNA transcripts, TCR beta CDR3 regions were amplified. HTBI primers were the set used in a first-round RT-PCR of the TCR CDR3. TCRdb ran MiXCR on the multiplex PCR reads and lists one entry per CDR3 protein. The sample consists of roughly 520,000 distinct CDR3 sequences, roughly 24% of them appearing once.

Sequenced: blood. The genes are TRBV10-3 and TRBJ1-1; D might be TRBD1 (6 bases). This clonotype was obtained from a woman aged 25 to 39 with Graves' ophthalmopathy. CDR3 protein: CAISPLGTTYTEAFF. In DNA, the CDR3 is TGTGCCATCAGTCCTCTCGGGACAACCTACACTGAAGCTTTCTTT.